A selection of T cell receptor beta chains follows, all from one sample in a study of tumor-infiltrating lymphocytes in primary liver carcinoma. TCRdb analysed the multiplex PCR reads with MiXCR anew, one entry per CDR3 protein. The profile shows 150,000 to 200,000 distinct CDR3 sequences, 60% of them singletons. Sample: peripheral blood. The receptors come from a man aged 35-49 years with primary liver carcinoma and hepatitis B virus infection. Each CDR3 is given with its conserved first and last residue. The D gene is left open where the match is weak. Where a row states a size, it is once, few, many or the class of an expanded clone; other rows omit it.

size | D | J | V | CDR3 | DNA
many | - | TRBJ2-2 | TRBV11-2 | CASSRDFNTGELFF | TGTGCCAGCAGCCGGGACTTTAACACCGGGGAGCTGTTTTTT
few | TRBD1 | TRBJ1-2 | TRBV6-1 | CASSENLQGAWGYTF | TGTGCCAGCAGTGAAAATCTACAGGGGGCTTGGGGCTACACCTTC
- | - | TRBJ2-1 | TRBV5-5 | CASSLGAYNELFF | TGTGCCAGCAGCTTGGGGGCTTACAACGAGCTGTTCTTC
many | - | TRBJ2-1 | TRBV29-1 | CSVEARDNEQFF | TGCAGCGTTGAAGCGAGAGACAATGAGCAGTTCTTC
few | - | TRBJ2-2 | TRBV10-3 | CAISEQGNTGELFF | TGTGCCATCAGTGAGCAGGGGAACACCGGGGAGCTGTTTTTT
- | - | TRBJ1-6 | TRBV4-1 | CASSPMTSGSYNSPLHF | TGCGCCAGCAGCCCCATGACGTCAGGGTCCTATAATTCACCCCTCCACTTT
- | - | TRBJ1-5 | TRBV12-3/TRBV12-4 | CASSLALRQFLEPHHF | TGTGCCAGCAGTTTAGCGCTGAGACAGTTTTTGGAGCCCCATCATTTT
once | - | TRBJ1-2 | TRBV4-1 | CASSQAGKGYGYTF | TGCGCCAGCAGCCAAGCAGGCAAAGGATATGGCTACACCTTC
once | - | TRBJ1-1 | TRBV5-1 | CASSSAGGSKGTEAFF | TGCGCCAGCAGCAGCGCGGGGGGTTCGAAGGGCACTGAAGCTTTCTTT
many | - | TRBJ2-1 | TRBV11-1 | CASSSPMVYEQFF | TGTGCCAGCAGCTCGCCGATGGTCTATGAGCAGTTCTTC
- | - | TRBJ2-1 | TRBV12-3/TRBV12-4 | CASSLRGWNSRTNEQFF | TGTGCCAGCAGTTTACGAGGGTGGAACAGCCGAACCAATGAGCAGTTCTTC
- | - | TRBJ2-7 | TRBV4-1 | CASSHPGRGAYGQYF | TGCGCCAGCAGCCACCCGGGGCGGGGTGCCTACGGGCAGTACTTC
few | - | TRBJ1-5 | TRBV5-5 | CASSLTDDQPQHF | TGTGCCAGCAGCTTAACAGATGATCAGCCCCAGCATTTT
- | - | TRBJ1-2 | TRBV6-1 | CASSESGNYGYTF | TGTGCCAGCAGTGAAAGCGGAAACTATGGCTACACCTTC
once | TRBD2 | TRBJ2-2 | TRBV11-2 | CASSLQVAGAGELFF | TGTGCCAGCAGCCTACAAGTAGCGGGAGCCGGGGAGCTGTTTTTT
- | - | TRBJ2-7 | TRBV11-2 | CASSLTWTAGDAYEHYF | TGTGCCAGCAGCCTCACGTGGACGGCAGGGGACGCCTACGAGCACTACTTC
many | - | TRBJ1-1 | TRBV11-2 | CASSLVWGAGNTEAFF | TGTGCCAGCAGCTTAGTTTGGGGGGCAGGGAACACTGAAGCTTTCTTT
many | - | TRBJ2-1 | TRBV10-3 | CAITDGGPSYNEQFF | TGTGCCATCACGGACGGGGGGCCCTCCTACAATGAGCAGTTCTTC
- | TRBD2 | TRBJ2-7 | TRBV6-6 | CASSYLGLEYEQYF | TGTGCCAGCAGTTACTTGGGACTAGAGTACGAGCAGTACTTC
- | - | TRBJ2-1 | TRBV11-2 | CASSPWTRDNEQFF | TGTGCCAGTAGCCCGTGGACAAGGGACAATGAGCAGTTCTTC
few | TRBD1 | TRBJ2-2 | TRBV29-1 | CSVTGQGAGELFF | TGCAGCGTTACGGGACAGGGGGCCGGGGAGCTGTTTTTT
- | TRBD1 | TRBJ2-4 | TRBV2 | CASGQDRASAKNIQYF | TGTGCCAGCGGACAAGACAGGGCGTCTGCCAAAAACATTCAGTACTTC
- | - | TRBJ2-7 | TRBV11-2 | CASRSLARGRYEQYF | TGTGCCAGCAGAAGCCTAGCGAGAGGCCGATACGAGCAGTACTTC
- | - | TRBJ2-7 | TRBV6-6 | CASSYPLGEQYF | TGTGCCAGCAGTTACCCTCTCGGCGAGCAGTATTTC
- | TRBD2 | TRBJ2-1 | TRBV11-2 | CASSSITSDQRGEQFF | TGTGCCAGCAGCTCCATAACTAGCGACCAGAGGGGTGAGCAGTTCTTC
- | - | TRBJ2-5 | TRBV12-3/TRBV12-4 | CASRRFEVETQYF | TGTGCCAGCAGGAGGTTCGAGGTAGAGACCCAGTACTTC